This TCR beta chain was captured in a study of cytomegalovirus exposure and HLA in healthy donors. In this sample, this clone turned up once. This PCR relied on a set of 60 Vbeta primers and 13 Jbeta primers. This table comes from immunoSEQ multiplex PCR, and its TCRdb copy is limited to in-frame clones, with some not included. This sample has tens of thousands of clones, with over 75% found just once. Sequencing was done on a sample of PBMCs. The clonotype originates from a man aged 40-49 years in good health and CMV-seronegative.

Here the CDR3 reads CASRTPTGEAFF. The CDR3 nucleotides read TGTGCCAGCAGAACTCCCACAGGGGAAGCTTTCTTT. The chain recombines TRBV6-4 with TRBJ1-1, with D possibly being TRBD1 (6 bases). V lost 6 bases to trimming and J lost 8 bases, with 13 bases between them. This CDR3 has 12 residues. Germline CDR1 is MRHNA and CDR2 is SNTAGT.